This is a list of T cell receptor beta chains from one sample in a study of blood T cell repertoires in COVID-19. The assay was immunoSEQ multiplex PCR, and TCRdb's table has in-frame clones only and misses some. This sample has over 150,000 clones, with approximately 83% found just once. Material for sequencing was peripheral blood. The receptors shown here come from a man aged 70 or older with active or convalescent COVID-19. CDR3s include the opening cysteine and the closing phenylalanine or tryptophan. A D gene is named only where the DNA matches it firmly. Some rows have no size entry. The others give once, few or many, or a class for an expanded clone.

DNA | CDR3 | V | size | J | D | length
TGTGCCAGCAGCTTGGAGCGGGAATATGGCTACACCTTC | CASSLEREYGYTF | TRBV7-2 | NA | TRBJ1-2 | NA | 13
TGTGCCAGTAGTATAGAAAGGGGAAACTATGGCTACACCTTC | CASSIERGNYGYTF | TRBV19 | NA | TRBJ1-2 | NA | 14
TGTGCCAGCAGCCAGCGTCAAGCCAAAAACATTCAGTACTTC | CASSQRQAKNIQYF | TRBV7-9 | once | TRBJ2-4 | NA | 14
TGTGCCAGCAGCTTCCCCCAGACAGGGCGAGAGACCCAGTACTTC | CASSFPQTGRETQYF | TRBV7-6 | NA | TRBJ2-5 | TRBD1 | 15
TGTGCCAGCAGTTACTCAGCAGGGGGCAACACTGAAGCTTTCTTT | CASSYSAGGNTEAFF | TRBV6-5 | NA | TRBJ1-1 | TRBD1 | 15
TGTGCCAGCAGCGCCACATCCGATCAGCCCCAGCATTTT | CASSATSDQPQHF | TRBV2 | NA | TRBJ1-5 | NA | 13
TGTGCCAGCAGTCCCCCAGGGACGGGCCCAGGGGGGCAGTTCTTC | CASSPPGTGPGGQFF | TRBV28 | NA | TRBJ2-1 | TRBD1 | 15
TGTGCCACCAGCAGAGGTCTCTCCGAGGCTGAGGAGACCCAGTACTTC | CATSRGLSEAEETQYF | TRBV15 | NA | TRBJ2-5 | NA | 16
TGTGCCAGCAGCCGAGGGTTGTTGGGAAACACCATATATTTT | CASSRGLLGNTIYF | TRBV3-1/TRBV3-2 | NA | TRBJ1-3 | NA | 14
TGCGCCAGCAGCCAAGAGAACAGCGGCGAGCAGTACTTC | CASSQENSGEQYF | TRBV4-3 | NA | TRBJ2-7 | NA | 13
TGTGCCAGCAGCCCCGCCGGCGGGATTGGCTACACCTTC | CASSPAGGIGYTF | TRBV6-6 | NA | TRBJ1-2 | NA | 13
TGCGCCAGCAGTCATGACTTAGCGGGGCTTCAAGAGACCCAGTACTTC | CASSHDLAGLQETQYF | TRBV23-1 | NA | TRBJ2-5 | TRBD2 | 16
TGTGCCAGCAGCGGGGGTCCGGGACTAGCAGGCAATGAGCAGTTCTTC | CASSGGPGLAGNEQFF | TRBV9 | once | TRBJ2-1 | TRBD2 | 16
TGTGCCAGCAGCTTTAATGGGCAGGGGGGCCGCGAGCAGTACTTC | CASSFNGQGGREQYF | TRBV7-3 | NA | TRBJ2-7 | NA | 15
TGTGCCAGCAGTGGCCCCGAAAATAACTATGGCTACACCTTC | CASSGPENNYGYTF | TRBV6-6 | many | TRBJ1-2 | NA | 14
TGTGCCAGCAGCCCGAGCAGGAGGGCCTCCTACGAGCAGTACTTC | CASSPSRRASYEQYF | TRBV3-1/TRBV3-2 | NA | TRBJ2-7 | NA | 15
TGCGCCAGCAGCCTAAATCCGGGACAGTTTAATGAAAAACTGTTTTTT | CASSLNPGQFNEKLFF | TRBV4-1 | NA | TRBJ1-4 | TRBD1 | 16
TGTGCCAGCACATTTCAGGGCGCATCACTGGGGGCCAACGTCCTGACTTTC | CASTFQGASLGANVLTF | TRBV2 | few | TRBJ2-6 | NA | 17